This TCR beta chain was retrieved from a study of blood T cell repertoires in COVID-19. Study-wide background: PBMCs, B-cell-depleted T cells, or T cells were the source of the cDNA or gDNA that made up the material.

CDR1 is SGHVS and CDR2 is FQNEAQ in the germline V gene. Trimming at V came to 5 bases and at J to 2 bases, leaving 7 bases not matched to a gene. This CDR3 is 15 amino acids long. Sequenced by immunoSEQ multiplex PCR; TCRdb stores in-frame clones only, minus some. This sample carries about 130,000 clones, roughly four fifths of them seen once, and the ten largest clones take roughly 13%. V is TRBV7-8 and J is TRBJ2-7, with 9 bases matching TRBD1. This TCR was sampled from a human donor in a cohort sampled during active COVID-19. The material sequenced was peripheral blood. Written as DNA, the CDR3 is TGTGCCAGCAGCCTACGGGACAGGGCCCCCTACGAGCAGTACTTC. Residues: CASSLRDRAPYEQYF.